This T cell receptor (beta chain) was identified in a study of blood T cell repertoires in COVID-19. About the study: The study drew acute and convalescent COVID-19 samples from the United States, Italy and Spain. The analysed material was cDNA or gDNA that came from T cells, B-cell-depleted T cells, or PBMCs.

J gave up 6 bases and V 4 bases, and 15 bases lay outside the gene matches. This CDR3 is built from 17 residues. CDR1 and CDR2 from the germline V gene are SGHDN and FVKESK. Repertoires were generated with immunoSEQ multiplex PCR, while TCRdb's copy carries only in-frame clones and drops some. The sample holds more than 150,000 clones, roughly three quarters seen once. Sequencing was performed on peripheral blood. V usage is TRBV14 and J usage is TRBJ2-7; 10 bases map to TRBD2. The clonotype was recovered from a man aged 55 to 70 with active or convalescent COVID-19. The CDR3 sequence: CASSPLRSSSGSLEQYF. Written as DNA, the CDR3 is TGTGCCAGCAGCCCCCTAAGAAGCTCTAGCGGGAGTCTCGAGCAGTACTTC.